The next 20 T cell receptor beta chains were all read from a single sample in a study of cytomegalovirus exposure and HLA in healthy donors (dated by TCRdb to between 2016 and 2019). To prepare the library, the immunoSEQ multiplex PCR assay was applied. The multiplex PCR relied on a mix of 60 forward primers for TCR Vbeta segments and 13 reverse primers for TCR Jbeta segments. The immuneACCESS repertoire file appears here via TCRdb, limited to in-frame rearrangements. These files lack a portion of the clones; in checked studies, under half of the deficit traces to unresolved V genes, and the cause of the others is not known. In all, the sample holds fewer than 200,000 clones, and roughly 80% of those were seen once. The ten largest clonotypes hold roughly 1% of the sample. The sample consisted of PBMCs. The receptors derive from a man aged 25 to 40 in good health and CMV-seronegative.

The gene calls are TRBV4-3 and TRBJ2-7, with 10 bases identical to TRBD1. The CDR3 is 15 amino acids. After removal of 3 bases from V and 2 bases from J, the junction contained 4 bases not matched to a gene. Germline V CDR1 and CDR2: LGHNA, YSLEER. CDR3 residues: CASSQGTGVTYEQYF. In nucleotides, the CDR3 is TGCGCCAGCAGCCAGGGGACAGGGGTTACCTACGAGCAGTACTTC.

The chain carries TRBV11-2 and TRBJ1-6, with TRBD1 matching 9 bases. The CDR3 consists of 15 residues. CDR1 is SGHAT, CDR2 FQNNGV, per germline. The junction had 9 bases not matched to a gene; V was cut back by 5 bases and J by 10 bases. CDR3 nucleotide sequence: TGTGCCAGCAGCACGGGACAGGGTCTATCCTCACCCCTCCACTTT. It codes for CASSTGQGLSSPLHF.

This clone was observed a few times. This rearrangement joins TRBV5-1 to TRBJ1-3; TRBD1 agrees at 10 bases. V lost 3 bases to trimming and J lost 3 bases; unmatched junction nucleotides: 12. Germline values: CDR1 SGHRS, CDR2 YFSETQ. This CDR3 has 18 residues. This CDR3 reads CASSSSAGTGVFGNTIYF. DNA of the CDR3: TGCGCCAGCAGCTCATCTGCCGGGACAGGGGTTTTTGGAAACACCATATATTTT.

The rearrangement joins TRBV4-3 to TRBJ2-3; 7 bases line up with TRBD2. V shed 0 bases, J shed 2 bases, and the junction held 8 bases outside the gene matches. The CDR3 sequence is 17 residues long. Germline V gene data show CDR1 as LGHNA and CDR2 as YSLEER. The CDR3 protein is CASSQDPGLEYTDTQYF. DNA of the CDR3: TGCGCCAGCAGCCAAGACCCCGGACTAGAGTACACAGATACGCAGTATTTT.

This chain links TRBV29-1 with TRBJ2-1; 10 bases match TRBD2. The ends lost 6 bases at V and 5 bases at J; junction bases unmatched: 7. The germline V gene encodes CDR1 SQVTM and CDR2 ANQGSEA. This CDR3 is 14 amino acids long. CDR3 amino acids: CSVSIAGGHNEQFF. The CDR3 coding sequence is TGCAGCGTCTCAATAGCGGGAGGTCACAATGAGCAGTTCTTC.

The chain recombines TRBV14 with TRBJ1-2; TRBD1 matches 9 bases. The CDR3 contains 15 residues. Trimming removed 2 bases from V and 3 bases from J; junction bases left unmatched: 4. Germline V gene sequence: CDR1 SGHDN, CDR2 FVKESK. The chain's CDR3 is CASSQPGQGDYGYTF. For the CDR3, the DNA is TGTGCCAGCAGCCAACCGGGACAGGGTGACTATGGCTACACCTTC.

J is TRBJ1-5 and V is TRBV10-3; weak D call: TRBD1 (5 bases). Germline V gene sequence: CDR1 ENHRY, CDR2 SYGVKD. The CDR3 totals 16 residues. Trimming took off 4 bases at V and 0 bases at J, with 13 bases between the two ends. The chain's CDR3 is CAISGGGRGSNQPQHF. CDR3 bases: TGTGCCATCAGTGGCGGGGGGAGGGGTAGCAATCAGCCCCAGCATTTT.

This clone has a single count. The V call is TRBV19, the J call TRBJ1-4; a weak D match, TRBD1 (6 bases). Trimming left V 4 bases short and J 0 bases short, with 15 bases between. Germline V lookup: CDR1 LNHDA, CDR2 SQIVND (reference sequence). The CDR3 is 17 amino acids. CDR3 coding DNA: TGTGCCAGTAGTAACCGTTGGGGGCGCGCAACTAATGAAAAACTGTTTTTT. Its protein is CASSNRWGRATNEKLFF.

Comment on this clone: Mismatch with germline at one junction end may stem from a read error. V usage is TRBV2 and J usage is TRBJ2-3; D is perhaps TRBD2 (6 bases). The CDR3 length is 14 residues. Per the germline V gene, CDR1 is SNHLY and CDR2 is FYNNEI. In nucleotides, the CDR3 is TGTGCCAGCAGCGAAGGGACTTACACAGATACGCAGTATTTT. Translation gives CASSEGTYTDTQYF.

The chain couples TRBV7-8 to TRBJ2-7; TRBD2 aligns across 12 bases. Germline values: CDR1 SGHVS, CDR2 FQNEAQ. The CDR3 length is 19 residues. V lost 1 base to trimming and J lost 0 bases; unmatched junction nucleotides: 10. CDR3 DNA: TGTGCCAGCAGCTTAGAAGGGCTAGCGGGAGGGATAAGCTCCTACGAGCAGTACTTC. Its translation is CASSLEGLAGGISSYEQYF.

CDR3 loop: CAISETSGNTGELFF. The CDR3 bases are TGTGCCATCAGTGAGACTAGCGGGAACACCGGGGAGCTGTTTTTT. V gene TRBV10-3 combines with J gene TRBJ2-2, with TRBD2 matching 8 bases. Per germline, CDR1 ENHRY and CDR2 SYGVKD. This CDR3 has 15 residues. Germline trimming cut 2 bases from V and 1 base from J; bases unmatched to any gene: 0.

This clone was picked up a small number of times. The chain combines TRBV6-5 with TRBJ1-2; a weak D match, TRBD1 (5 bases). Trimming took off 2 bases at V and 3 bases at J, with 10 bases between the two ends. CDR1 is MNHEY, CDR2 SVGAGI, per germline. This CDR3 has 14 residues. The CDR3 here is CASSYRRQYYGYTF. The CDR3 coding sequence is TGTGCCAGCAGTTACCGGAGACAGTACTATGGCTACACCTTC.

The CDR3 here is CASSLAQGQGYGYTF. CDR3 DNA: TGTGCCAGCAGCTTGGCGCAGGGACAGGGCTATGGCTACACCTTC. V usage is TRBV5-4 and J usage is TRBJ1-2; 9 nucleotides line up with TRBD1. This CDR3 contains 15 residues. Looked up from germline, CDR1 is SGHNT and CDR2 is YYREEE (reference sequence). The V segment lost 0 bases and the J segment 4 bases; nucleotides outside the gene matches: 4. Full variable domain (missing parts from reference TRBV5-4 and TRBJ1-2): ETGVTQSPTHLIKTRGQQVTLRCSSQSGHNTVSWYQQALGQGPQFIFQYYREEENGRGNFPPRFSGLQFPNYSSELNVNALELDDSALYLCASSLAQGQGYGYTFGSGTRLTVV.

The CDR3 spells CASSMARGNGRLGYTF. The CDR3, as DNA: TGTGCCAGTAGTATGGCAAGGGGGAATGGTCGGCTCGGCTACACCTTC. The chain recombines TRBV19 with TRBJ1-2; weak D call: TRBD1 (6 bases). V lost 3 bases and J 8 bases, leaving 22 bases between the germline ends. Germline loops: CDR1 LNHDA, CDR2 SQIVND (reference sequence). The CDR3 covers 16 residues.

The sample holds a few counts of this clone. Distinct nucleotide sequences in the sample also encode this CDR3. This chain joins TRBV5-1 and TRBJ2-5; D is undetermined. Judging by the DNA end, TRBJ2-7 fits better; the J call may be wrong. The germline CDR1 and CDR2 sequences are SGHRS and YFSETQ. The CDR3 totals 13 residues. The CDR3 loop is CASSLDRVYEQYF. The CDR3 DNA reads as TGCGCCAGCAGCTTGGATCGAGTTTACGAGCAGTACTTC.

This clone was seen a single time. CDR3 loop: CASTLANYEQYF. CDR3 bases: TGTGCCAGCACCCTAGCCAACTACGAGCAGTACTTC. The chain carries TRBV2 and TRBJ2-7, with a weak D call TRBD2 (5 bases). V lost 7 bases, J lost 3 bases, and 10 bases lay in between. In germline, CDR1 is SNHLY, CDR2 FYNNEI. The CDR3 runs 12 residues.

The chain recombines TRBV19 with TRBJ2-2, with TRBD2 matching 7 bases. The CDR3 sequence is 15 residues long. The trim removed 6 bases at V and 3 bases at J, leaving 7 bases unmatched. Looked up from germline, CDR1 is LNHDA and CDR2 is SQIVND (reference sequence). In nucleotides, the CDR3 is TGTGCCAGTAGGGTCCAGCGGGGAGACACCGGGGAGCTGTTTTTT. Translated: CASRVQRGDTGELFF.

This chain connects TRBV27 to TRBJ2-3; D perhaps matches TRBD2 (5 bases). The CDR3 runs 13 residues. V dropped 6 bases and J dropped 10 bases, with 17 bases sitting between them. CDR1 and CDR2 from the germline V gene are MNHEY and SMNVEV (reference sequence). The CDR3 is CASSSPLGWAQYF. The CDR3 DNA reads TGTGCCAGCAGCTCCCCACTAGGATGGGCGCAGTATTTT.

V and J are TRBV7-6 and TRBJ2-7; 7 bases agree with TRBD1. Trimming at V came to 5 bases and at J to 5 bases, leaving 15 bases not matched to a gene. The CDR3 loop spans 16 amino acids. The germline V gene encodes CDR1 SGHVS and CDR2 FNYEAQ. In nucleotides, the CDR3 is TGTGCCAGCAGCCCCCAGTTAGGGCAGGGGGTCGACGAGCAGTACTTC. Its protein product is CASSPQLGQGVDEQYF. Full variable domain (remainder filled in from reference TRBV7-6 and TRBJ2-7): GAGVSQSPRYKVTKRGQDVALRCDPISGHVSLYWYRQALGQGPEFLTYFNYEAQQDKSGLPNDRFSAERPEGSISTLTIQRTEQRDSAMYRCASSPQLGQGVDEQYFGPGTRLTVT.

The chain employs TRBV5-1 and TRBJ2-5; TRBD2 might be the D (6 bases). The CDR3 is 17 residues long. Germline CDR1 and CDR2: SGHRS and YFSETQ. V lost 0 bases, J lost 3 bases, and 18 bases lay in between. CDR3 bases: TGCGCCAGCAGCTTGGGTCCCGGGACTTTGGGTAAAGAGACCCAGTACTTC. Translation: CASSLGPGTLGKETQYF.